A single sample gave rise to the 16 T cell receptor beta chains below, sequenced in a study of T cells after yellow fever vaccination. One entry per CDR3 protein results from TCRdb running MiXCR on the 5' RACE reads. The sample lists 300,000 to 350,000 distinct CDR3 sequences; 3.5% to 5% were seen once. The specimen comprised PBMCs, sampled 15 days after the yellow fever booster vaccination. The origin of the receptors is a man younger than 35 who received the YFV17D yellow fever vaccine.

This clonotype was seen more than once but under ten times. This rearrangement joins TRBV29-1 to TRBJ2-7, with D uncertain. There are 10 residues in the CDR3. Trimming shortened V by 4 bases and J by 3 bases, and 4 bases separated the two germline ends. Germline lookup yields CDR1 SQVTM and CDR2 ANQGSEA. CDR3 sequence: CSVADYEQYF. The CDR3 DNA follows: TGCAGCGTTGCAGACTACGAGCAGTACTTC.

The chain links TRBV6-1 to TRBJ1-2; the D is unclear. The CDR3 runs 12 residues. From germline, CDR1 is MNHNS and CDR2 SASEGT. V was clipped by 4 bases and J by 5 bases, with 8 bases between them. In DNA form, the CDR3 reads TGTGCCAGCAGTGTTTCTGAGTATGGCTACACCTTC. Protein: CASSVSEYGYTF.

The chain links TRBV4-3 to TRBJ2-3, with no clear D. The length of the CDR3 is 15 residues. The V end lost 2 bases, the J end lost 0 bases, and 9 bases lay between the germline ends. Germline V lookup: CDR1 LGHNA, CDR2 YSLEER. The chain's CDR3 is CASSQTLTSTDTQYF. The CDR3, as DNA: TGCGCCAGCAGCCAAACGTTGACTAGCACAGATACGCAGTATTTT.

This clonotype was picked up a small number of times. V and J are TRBV25-1 and TRBJ2-7; 7 bases map to TRBD1. This CDR3 has 15 amino acids. V gave up 2 bases and J gave up 7 bases; unmatched junction bases: 11. The germline gives CDR1 MGHDK, CDR2 SYGVNS. CDR3 sequence (DNA): TGTGCCAGCAGTGAAACAGGGGCCCCGATGCGGGAGCAGTACTTC. Amino acids: CASSETGAPMREQYF.

At least ten counts were recorded for this clonotype. CDR3 DNA sequence: TGTGCCAGCAGCTTGGCATTGACAGTCGAAGGTACGCAGTATTTT. Its protein is CASSLALTVEGTQYF. This chain links TRBV5-4 with TRBJ2-3, with a weak D call TRBD1 (5 bases). This CDR3 spans 15 amino acids. Trimming took off 0 bases at V and 8 bases at J, with 16 bases between the two ends. Germline V gene data show CDR1 as SGHNT and CDR2 as YYREEE (reference sequence). The full variable domain, rest sourced from reference TRBV5-4 and TRBJ2-3, is ETGVTQSPTHLIKTRGQQVTLRCSSQSGHNTVSWYQQALGQGPQFIFQYYREEENGRGNFPPRFSGLQFPNYSSELNVNALELDDSALYLCASSLALTVEGTQYFGPGTRLTVL.

This rearrangement joins TRBV29-1 to TRBJ2-2; D is ambiguous. The CDR3 covers 11 residues. Between the trimmed V and J ends, which lost 6 bases and 3 bases, there was a span of 5 bases. Germline V gives CDR1 SQVTM, CDR2 ANQGSEA. CDR3 protein: CSVAHTGELFF. DNA for the CDR3: TGCAGCGTCGCTCACACCGGGGAGCTGTTTTTT.

This clonotype was counted many times. The V call is TRBV10-3, the J call TRBJ1-2; D is unresolved. Trimming removed 3 bases at V and 0 bases at J, with 8 bases between. CDR3 size: 14 residues. Germline assignment: CDR1 ENHRY and CDR2 SYGVKD. The CDR3 here is CAISDDTANYGYTF. CDR3 sequence (DNA): TGTGCCATCAGTGACGACACAGCTAACTATGGCTACACCTTC.

V and J are TRBV5-1 and TRBJ2-1; 10 nucleotides agree with TRBD2. The V gene's germline CDR1 is SGHRS and CDR2 YFSETQ. With 4 bases clipped from V and 6 bases from J, the junction kept 13 bases outside the gene matches. The CDR3 totals 17 residues. The CDR3 DNA is TGCGCCAGCAGCCCCCTAGCGGGGGCCCTTGGGAGCAATGAGCAGTTCTTC. The encoded protein is CASSPLAGALGSNEQFF.

In this sample, this clonotype turned up many times. The J gene is TRBJ1-6, the V gene TRBV6-5; D not resolved. Germline loops: CDR1 MNHEY, CDR2 SVGAGI. Trimming took off 6 bases at V and 0 bases at J, with 6 bases between the two ends. The CDR3 is 14 amino acids. The CDR3 bases are TGTGCCAGCAGCCCCGCCTCCTATAATTCACCCCTCCACTTT. This gives the protein CASSPASYNSPLHF.

This clonotype was detected ten times or more. The V gene is TRBV29-1, the J gene TRBJ2-4; no clear D gene. Germline V gene lookup returns CDR1 SQVTM and CDR2 ANQGSEA. V dropped 4 bases and J dropped 3 bases, with 10 bases sitting between them. This CDR3 has 13 residues. CDR3 protein: CSVVILDKNIQYF. DNA for the CDR3: TGCAGCGTTGTGATCTTGGACAAAAACATTCAGTACTTC.

This clonotype was picked up a small number of times. The V call is TRBV5-1, the J call TRBJ1-3; unclear D gene. Germline V gene data show CDR1 as SGHRS and CDR2 as YFSETQ. V lost 7 bases and J 1 base, leaving 6 bases between the germline ends. This CDR3 contains 12 residues. CDR3 region: CASRLSGNTIYF. CDR3 bases: TGCGCCAGCCGCCTTTCTGGAAACACCATATATTTT.

This clonotype occurred a few times. V and J are TRBV2 and TRBJ1-1; a weak D match, TRBD1 (5 bases). CDR1 is SNHLY and CDR2 is FYNNEI in the germline V gene. Trimming cost V 0 bases and J 2 bases, with 16 bases left between them. The CDR3 length is 17 residues. The CDR3 DNA reads TGTGCCAGCAGTGAAGCGCTTGCAGGGTTAGAAAACACTGAAGCTTTCTTT. Its translation is CASSEALAGLENTEAFF. The full variable domain, rest sourced from reference TRBV2 and TRBJ1-1, is EPEVTQTPSHQVTQMGQEVILRCVPISNHLYFYWYRQILGQKVEFLVSFYNNEISEKSEIFDDQFSVERPDGSNFTLKIRSTKLEDSAMYFCASSEALAGLENTEAFFGQGTRLTVV.

Many counts were recorded for this clonotype. This chain's CDR3 is CASSLAGRNTDTQYF. The CDR3 DNA reads TGCGCCAGCAGCTTGGCCGGGCGGAACACAGATACGCAGTATTTT. V is TRBV5-1 and J is TRBJ2-3; no clear D. Germline V gives CDR1 SGHRS, CDR2 YFSETQ. The CDR3 length is 15 residues. Deletions cut 0 bases from V and 2 bases from J, with 10 bases between.

This clonotype was recorded at least ten times. V is TRBV6-6 and J is TRBJ2-7; D may be TRBD2 (6 bases). Trimming stripped 3 bases from V and 3 bases from J, with 15 bases between. Germline V gene sequence: CDR1 MNHNY, CDR2 SVGAGI (reference sequence). CDR3 length: 15 amino acids. The CDR3 DNA follows: TGTGCCAGCAGTTATGATCGTGGGAGGAACTACGAGCAGTACTTC. Residues: CASSYDRGRNYEQYF.

The sample holds many counts of this clonotype. The chain recombines TRBV20-1 with TRBJ1-4; a weak D match, TRBD1 (6 bases). Germline assignment: CDR1 DFQATT and CDR2 SNEGSKA (reference sequence). The germline V and J ends were trimmed by 3 bases and 1 base, with 12 bases remaining between them. The CDR3 loop spans 15 amino acids. The CDR3 sequence is CSASLQGGTNEKLFF. The CDR3, as DNA: TGCAGTGCTAGTCTACAGGGCGGAACTAATGAAAAACTGTTTTTT.

The chain is built from TRBV20-1 and TRBJ2-5, with 7 bases fitting TRBD2. The length of the CDR3 is 16 residues. Looked up from germline, CDR1 is DFQATT and CDR2 is SNEGSKA (reference sequence). Losses at the gene ends were 4 bases for V and 1 base for J; bases not matched to a gene: 12. Here the CDR3 DNA reads TGCAGTGCTATCGGGGGGTTAAAGGGCCCCCAAGAGACCCAGTACTTC. It yields the protein CSAIGGLKGPQETQYF.